This record looks at one TCR beta chain sequence and its context. Which antigen it targets is not known. Qualities for individual bases were not recorded, and no much larger clone is one base off. TCRbeta CDR3 regions were amplified from genomic DNA using the immunoSEQ Assay, a bias-controlled multiplex PCR. In the original analysis: Within the assay, amplification of reference gene primers was used to estimate how many nucleated cells each sample contained. Sequence reads were collapsed and filtered to measure the absolute abundance of every unique TCRbeta CDR3 rearrangement. For each sample, productive Simpson clonality was calculated by taking the square root of Simpson's diversity index across productive rearrangements. TCRdb took this table from immuneACCESS and kept in-frame rearrangements with V and J called. Such tables lack part of the clones; where checked against another copy, unresolved V genes explain under half of the gap, and the rest is unexplained. V and J calls and clone size follow that table, whereas D and trimming were derived from the DNA. The sample table holds under 90,000 clones, of which about 68% were seen once. The ten largest make up less than 7.5% of the sample.

The sample originates from a study of blood T cell repertoires in COVID-19 (dated by TCRdb to the early 2020s). Concerning the study at large: Collaborator samples came from the United States, Italy and Spain and covered acute and convalescent phases of COVID-19. Nearly every sample came with metadata listing a de-identified subject ID, COVID-19 status, age in years and sex. The repertoires were released in a freely available public database intended as a resource for research on the immune response to SARS-CoV-2. HLA class I and class II types, where available, came from metadata supplied by the sample provider rather than from assay-based typing. Deeply sampled blood TCRbeta repertoires from subjects exposed to, actively infected with, or recovered from COVID-19 were included in the dataset. The prospective study material was composed of cDNA or gDNA derived from T cells, B-cell-depleted T cells, or PBMCs. The samples were drawn from the first 160 participants of the ongoing ImmuneRACE study and from over 950 subjects provided by 6 global collaborators. Summary of the overall study and its limitations: The quantity of clinical and demographic metadata differed by source and by participant and was supplied without curation.

Inclusive of the bounding cysteine and phenylalanine, the CDR3 is 16 residues long. Of the read, only the CDR3 DNA is kept; its 48 bases are in frame from base 1. CDR1 and CDR2 are drawn from the germline V gene: SGDLS, YYNGEE. V trim: 0 bases; J trim: 8 bases; unmatched bases: 8. Whole blood was collected in K2EDTA tubes by collaborating institutions according to the institutions' own protocols. For TCRbeta analysis, collaborator samples were shipped as frozen whole blood, as isolated PBMCs, or as DNA extracted from either sample type. Recombination connected TRBV9 to TRBJ2-1, with 10 central nucleotides matching TRBD2. Sequences were obtained from peripheral blood. The source of this sequence is a man aged 45-65 years with active or convalescent COVID-19. CDR3 sequence: CASSVVSSGGTDEQFF. The DNA sequence is as follows: TGTGCCAGCAGCGTAGTGAGTAGCGGGGGGACAGATGAGCAGTTCTTC.